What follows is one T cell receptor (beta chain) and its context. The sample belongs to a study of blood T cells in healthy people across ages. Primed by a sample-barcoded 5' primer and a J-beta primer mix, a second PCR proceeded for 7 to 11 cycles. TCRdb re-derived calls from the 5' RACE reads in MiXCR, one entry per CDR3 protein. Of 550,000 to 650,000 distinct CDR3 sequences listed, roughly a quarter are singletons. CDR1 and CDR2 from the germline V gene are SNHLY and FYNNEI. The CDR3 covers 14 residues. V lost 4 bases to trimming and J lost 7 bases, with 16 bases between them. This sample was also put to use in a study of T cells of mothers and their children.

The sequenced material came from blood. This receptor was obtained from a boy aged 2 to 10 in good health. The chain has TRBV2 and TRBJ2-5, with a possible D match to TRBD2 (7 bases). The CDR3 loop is CASSAEWGGRTQYF. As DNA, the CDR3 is TGTGCCAGCAGTGCGGAGTGGGGGGGCCGGACCCAGTACTTC.